This entry concerns a single TCR beta chain. Antigen unknown. The data originate from a study of persistence of HIV-infected CD4 T cells. General study results and limits: Bulk TCR data could not be restricted to HIV-1-infected CMV-responding cells. Within sorted populations, more oligoclonal TCRs accompanied more oligoclonal proviruses.

This was the immunoSEQ version 4 assay in survey mode. Template was genomic DNA at about 9.8 ng/uL, with up to roughly 1 ug used per sample. Sequencing was performed with immunoSEQ multiplex PCR; in TCRdb, only in-frame clones are kept and a portion is missing. The sample includes 35,000 to 55,000 clones, about nine tenths seen only once; the top ten take about 1.7%. Nonspecific anti-CD3/anti-CD28 bead stimulation represents the broad CD4+ T cell repertoire. Responding CD4+ T cells were sorted by upregulation of both CD40 ligand and CD69. For around 17 hours, CD8-depleted PBMCs received anti-CD28/CD49d costimulation, a CD40-blocking antibody and enfuvirtide. The V gene's germline CDR1 is SNHLY and CDR2 FYNNEI. This CDR3 spans 15 amino acids. Trimming shortened V by 4 bases and J by 0 bases, and 9 bases separated the two germline ends.

J is TRBJ2-2 and V is TRBV2; tentatively, D is TRBD1 or TRBD2 (5 bases each). The sample here was CD4+ T cells sorted from PBMCs after approximately 19-hour stimulation, taken from a patient who received antiretroviral therapy. This clonotype was sampled from an adult man with HIV who was CMV-seropositive. CDR3 DNA: TGTGCCAGCAGTGTAGGGACGGCGAACACCGGGGAGCTGTTTTTT. It encodes CASSVGTANTGELFF.